A selection of T cell receptor beta chains follows, all from one sample in a study of T cell repertoires in cytomegalovirus infection. A single record per CDR3 protein comes from TCRdb applying MiXCR to the reads. The repertoire consists of under 250,000 distinct CDR3 sequences, with around an eighth occurring once and the leading ten covering approximately 1.6%. The source material was PBMCs. These receptor sequences come from a human donor in good health (CMV status not recorded). Some clones in this sample may be carry-over from other donors' samples. The CDR3 runs from the conserved cysteine through the conserved F or W. Fields, in order: clone size, D gene, J gene, V gene, CDR3 protein, CDR3 DNA. The D gene is left open where the match is weak. Size is omitted from some rows. Given values are once, few, many or a class for expanded clones.

size: few; D: TRBD2; J: TRBJ2-2; V: TRBV19; CDR3: CASSPRLAGGRNTGELFF; DNA: TGTGCCAGTAGCCCTCGACTAGCGGGAGGGCGGAACACCGGGGAGCTGTTTTTT
size: many; D: TRBD1; J: TRBJ1-2; V: TRBV19; CDR3: CASSTGQGLLAGGYTF; DNA: TGTGCCAGTAGTACCGGACAGGGTCTACTTGCAGGGGGCTACACCTTC
size: many; D: .; J: TRBJ2-7; V: TRBV4-3; CDR3: CASSPLLVSYEQYF; DNA: TGCGCCAGCAGCCCCTTACTCGTTTCCTACGAGCAGTACTTC
size: many; D: .; J: TRBJ2-2; V: TRBV11-3; CDR3: CASRGWTTNTGELFF; DNA: TGTGCCAGCAGGGGCTGGACTACCAACACCGGGGAGCTGTTTTTT
size: many; D: TRBD1; J: TRBJ1-2; V: TRBV4-3; CDR3: CASSTRQGGGYTF; DNA: TGCGCCAGCAGTACCCGACAGGGCGGTGGCTACACCTTC
size: many; D: .; J: TRBJ1-2; V: TRBV7-2; CDR3: CASSLREMAGYTF; DNA: TGTGCCAGCAGCTTGCGAGAAATGGCAGGCTACACCTTC
size: many; D: .; J: TRBJ2-2; V: TRBV6-1; CDR3: CASIAGTWTGELFF; DNA: TGTGCCAGCATCGCCGGGACATGGACCGGGGAGCTGTTTTTT
size: .; D: TRBD1; J: TRBJ2-7; V: TRBV6-5; CDR3: CASSVRDRFPLRHF; DNA: TGTGCCAGCAGTGTCCGGGACAGGTTTCCTCTACGGCACTTC
size: many; D: TRBD2; J: TRBJ2-5; V: TRBV7-2; CDR3: CASSYRVGGGETQYF; DNA: TGTGCCAGCAGTTATAGAGTGGGGGGGGGGGAGACCCAGTACTTC
size: many; D: .; J: TRBJ1-1; V: TRBV11-3; CDR3: CASSLSAGMNTEAFF; DNA: TGTGCCAGCAGCTTATCGGCAGGAATGAACACTGAAGCTTTCTTT
size: .; D: .; J: TRBJ2-7; V: TRBV5-1; CDR3: CASSPGTVSGEQYF; DNA: TGCGCCAGCAGCCCAGGGACGGTTTCTGGCGAGCAGTACTTC
size: many; D: .; J: TRBJ1-1; V: TRBV7-2; CDR3: CASSLVGGVNTEAFF; DNA: TGTGCCAGCAGCTTAGTCGGCGGGGTCAACACTGAAGCTTTCTTT
size: .; D: TRBD1; J: TRBJ2-5; V: TRBV20-1; CDR3: CSARDPGQGRQETQYF; DNA: TGCAGTGCTAGAGATCCGGGACAGGGTAGGCAAGAGACCCAGTACTTC
size: .; D: TRBD1; J: TRBJ2-1; V: TRBV7-3; CDR3: CASSSDRVPYNEQFF; DNA: TGTGCCAGCAGCTCCGACAGGGTGCCCTACAATGAGCAGTTCTTC
size: few; D: .; J: TRBJ2-3; V: TRBV5-1; CDR3: CASSLEGRAITDTQYF; DNA: TGCGCCAGCAGCTTGGAGGGCAGGGCGATCACAGATACGCAGTATTTT
size: few; D: TRBD2; J: TRBJ2-3; V: TRBV4-3; CDR3: CASSQEGRTSGGTDTQYF; DNA: TGCGCCAGCAGCCAAGAAGGGAGAACTAGCGGGGGCACAGATACGCAGTATTTT
size: many; D: .; J: TRBJ2-4; V: TRBV28; CDR3: CASSADENIQYF; DNA: TGTGCCAGCAGTGCGGACGAAAACATTCAGTACTTC
size: few; D: TRBD1; J: TRBJ1-1; V: TRBV29-1; CDR3: CSVGDRVNTEAFF; DNA: TGCAGCGTTGGGGACAGGGTGAACACTGAAGCTTTCTTT
size: many; D: TRBD2; J: TRBJ2-3; V: TRBV7-2; CDR3: CASSPKRGARTDTQYF; DNA: TGTGCCAGCAGCCCAAAGCGGGGGGCCCGCACAGATACGCAGTATTTT
size: .; D: .; J: TRBJ1-1; V: TRBV10-3; CDR3: CAINIDTAGRAFF; DNA: TGTGCCATCAACATAGATACCGCTGGGCGAGCTTTCTTT
size: many; D: .; J: TRBJ2-4; V: TRBV12-3/TRBV12-4; CDR3: CASSFEGTRNIQYF; DNA: TGTGCCAGCAGTTTCGAGGGGACCAGAAACATTCAGTACTTC
size: many; D: .; J: TRBJ2-1; V: TRBV5-6; CDR3: CASSLVPSSSYNEQFF; DNA: TGTGCCAGCAGCTTGGTGCCCTCTAGCTCCTACAATGAGCAGTTCTTC
size: many; D: .; J: TRBJ2-7; V: TRBV28; CDR3: CASRLGRPYEQYF; DNA: TGTGCCAGCAGACTCGGACGGCCCTACGAGCAGTACTTC
size: many; D: .; J: TRBJ2-7; V: TRBV7-2; CDR3: CASSPQAVFEQYF; DNA: TGTGCCAGCAGCCCCCAAGCGGTTTTCGAGCAGTACTTC
size: few; D: .; J: TRBJ2-5; V: TRBV23-1; CDR3: CASYPRASRYF; DNA: TGCGCCAGCTATCCCCGGGCCAGTAGGTACTTC
size: many; D: TRBD1; J: TRBJ1-5; V: TRBV27; CDR3: CASRGPGQINQPQHF; DNA: TGTGCCAGCAGGGGACCGGGACAGATCAATCAGCCCCAGCATTTT
size: .; D: .; J: TRBJ1-2; V: TRBV3-1; CDR3: CASSQLSGPHGHGYTF; DNA: TGTGCCAGCAGCCAACTCTCGGGACCCCACGGCCATGGCTACACCTTC
size: few; D: .; J: TRBJ1-2; V: TRBV6-5; CDR3: CASSLDWESGYTF; DNA: TGTGCCAGCAGTTTAGACTGGGAGAGTGGCTACACCTTC
size: many; D: .; J: TRBJ1-2; V: TRBV6-2/TRBV6-3; CDR3: CASREVGGGDGYTF; DNA: TGTGCCAGCAGGGAGGTTGGCGGCGGGGATGGCTACACCTTC
size: .; D: TRBD2; J: TRBJ2-7; V: TRBV5-1; CDR3: CASSLGSAGGLDSYEQYF; DNA: TGCGCCAGCAGCCTGGGGTCCGCGGGAGGGCTGGACTCCTACGAGCAGTACTTC
size: many; D: .; J: TRBJ2-1; V: TRBV4-1; CDR3: CASSQEPGFGGEQFF; DNA: TGCGCCAGCAGCCAAGAACCAGGTTTTGGGGGGGAGCAGTTCTTC
size: many; D: .; J: TRBJ2-4; V: TRBV7-2; CDR3: CASSPQTGLSKNIQYF; DNA: TGTGCCAGCAGCCCCCAGACAGGATTGAGCAAAAACATTCAGTACTTC
size: .; D: TRBD2; J: TRBJ2-1; V: TRBV9; CDR3: CASSVGTSGYNEQFF; DNA: TGTGCCAGCAGCGTAGGTACTAGCGGGTACAATGAGCAGTTCTTC
size: .; D: TRBD1; J: TRBJ2-3; V: TRBV4-1; CDR3: CASSQGQGLTDTQYF; DNA: TGTGCCAGCAGCCAAGGACAGGGGCTCACAGATACGCAGTATTTT
size: .; D: .; J: TRBJ2-7; V: TRBV2; CDR3: CASSAQTRWRQYF; DNA: TGTGCCAGCAGCGCTCAGACTAGATGGCGACAGTACTTC
size: many; D: TRBD2; J: TRBJ2-5; V: TRBV6-5; CDR3: CASSYSSGTAETQYF; DNA: TGTGCCAGCAGTTACTCTAGCGGGACTGCAGAGACCCAGTACTTC
size: few; D: .; J: TRBJ1-1; V: TRBV25-1; CDR3: CASSESSLWNTEAFF; DNA: TGTGCCAGCAGTGAATCCTCCCTGTGGAACACTGAAGCTTTCTTT
size: .; D: TRBD1; J: TRBJ2-4; V: TRBV6-1; CDR3: CASRGQGRSNIQYF; DNA: TGTGCCAGCAGAGGACAGGGGAGGAGTAACATTCAGTACTTC
size: .; D: .; J: TRBJ1-5; V: TRBV20-1; CDR3: CSATRADNQPQHF; DNA: TGCAGTGCTACCAGGGCCGACAATCAGCCCCAGCATTTT
size: many; D: TRBD1; J: TRBJ2-5; V: TRBV7-2; CDR3: CASSLQGQIIETQYF; DNA: TGTGCCAGCAGCTTACAGGGACAGATAATTGAGACCCAGTACTTC
size: many; D: .; J: TRBJ1-2; V: TRBV7-2; CDR3: CASSPGTANYGYTF; DNA: TGTGCCAGCAGCCCGGGGACCGCTAACTATGGCTACACCTTC
size: many; D: .; J: TRBJ1-2; V: TRBV7-2; CDR3: CASSFGLIYGYTF; DNA: TGTGCCAGCAGCTTTGGACTGATTTATGGCTACACCTTC
size: .; D: .; J: TRBJ1-5; V: TRBV2; CDR3: CASSEKLMTRDSNQPQHF; DNA: TGTGCCAGCAGTGAAAAATTAATGACACGGGATAGCAATCAGCCCCAGCATTTT